The rows below give T cell receptor beta chains drawn from one sample of a study of shared clonotypes between healthy human individuals. The method was immunoSEQ multiplex PCR; TCRdb's version includes in-frame clones alone and lacks a portion of them. The repertoire includes 740,000 or so clones, 73% of them detected once, and around 1.8% sits in the top ten. The sample consisted of memory CD4+ T cells sorted from blood. These receptors were taken from a woman in her 30s in good health. The CDR3 runs from the conserved cysteine through the conserved F or W. Fields, in order: V gene, clone size, D gene, J gene, CDR3 length, CDR3 DNA, CDR3 protein. A D gene is named only where the DNA matches it firmly. Not every row has a clone size; where given, it reads once, few, many or a size class.

TRBV6-5	NA	TRBD2	TRBJ2-7	13	TGTGCCAGCAGTCGTACTAGCGGGTACGAGCAGTACTTC	CASSRTSGYEQYF
TRBV7-2	NA	NA	TRBJ1-2	15	TGTGCCAGCAGCCCCCGGGTCCTCCGGTCCGATGGCTACACCTTC	CASSPRVLRSDGYTF
TRBV2	NA	TRBD1	TRBJ1-2	13	TGTGCCAGCAGTAGGACAGGGGGCAATGGCTACACCTTC	CASSRTGGNGYTF
TRBV14	NA	NA	TRBJ2-7	15	TGTGCCAGCAGCCAAGCACAGGGATCCTTCTACGAGCAGTACTTC	CASSQAQGSFYEQYF
TRBV19	NA	NA	TRBJ1-5	16	TGTGCCAGTACCCCAGCCCCAGACAGATACAATCAGCCCCAGCATTTT	CASTPAPDRYNQPQHF
TRBV30	NA	NA	TRBJ2-2	14	TGTGCCTGGAGTCTAGGGGGGGCGACCGGGGAGCTGTTTTTT	CAWSLGGATGELFF
TRBV19	once	NA	TRBJ2-7	14	TGTGCCAGTAGTATTTTAGAAGGGTTCAACGAGCAGTACTTC	CASSILEGFNEQYF
TRBV5-1	NA	NA	TRBJ1-5	15	TGCGCCAGCAGCTTGGGCGGGGGACCGGGACAGCCCCAGCATTTT	CASSLGGGPGQPQHF
TRBV7-2	NA	TRBD1	TRBJ1-2	16	TGTGCCAGCAGCTTAGATGGGACAGGGTGGCTAAACGGCTACACCTTC	CASSLDGTGWLNGYTF
TRBV14	NA	NA	TRBJ1-3	13	TGTGCCAGCAGCCAAGTTCGTGGAAACACCATATATTTT	CASSQVRGNTIYF
TRBV7-9	NA	NA	TRBJ1-1	14	TGTGCCAGCAGCCGCCGACAGACGAACACTGAAGCTTTCTTT	CASSRRQTNTEAFF
TRBV5-1	NA	NA	TRBJ2-7	13	TGCGCCAGCAGGGACGGATTCAACTACGAGCAGTACTTC	CASRDGFNYEQYF
TRBV10-2	NA	NA	TRBJ2-2	15	TGCGCCAGCACAGCTGCAGGGAGGTCTTCCGGGGAGCTGTTTTTT	CASTAAGRSSGELFF
TRBV19	once	TRBD1	TRBJ1-2	14	TGTGCCAGTAGTATAACAGGGGGCTCCGAAGGCTACACCTTC	CASSITGGSEGYTF
TRBV11-2	NA	NA	TRBJ1-2	14	TGTGCCAGCAGCCAGATGGAGGGGAGGGGTGGCTACACCTTC	CASSQMEGRGGYTF
TRBV11-2	few	NA	TRBJ2-5	14	TGTGCCAGCAGCTTTCCTTGGGGTGCGGAGACCCAGTACTTC	CASSFPWGAETQYF
TRBV28	NA	TRBD1	TRBJ1-2	19	TGTGCCAGCAGTTTTTGGCCTGGAGGGACAGGGAGTCAGCGCTATGGCTACACCTTC	CASSFWPGGTGSQRYGYTF
TRBV11-2	NA	TRBD2	TRBJ2-1	14	TGTGCCAGCACACGGCTAGCGGTCTACAATGAGCAGTTCTTC	CASTRLAVYNEQFF
TRBV2	NA	NA	TRBJ1-2	14	TGTGCCAGCAGTGAATCCCCAGGGATTGTTGGCTACACCTTC	CASSESPGIVGYTF
TRBV2	NA	NA	TRBJ1-1	13	TGTGCCAGCAGCACCCGACGGAACACTGAAGCTTTCTTT	CASSTRRNTEAFF
TRBV5-1	many	NA	TRBJ2-1	14	TGCGCCAGCAGGACGGCGGGCGGGTACAATGAGCAGTTCTTC	CASRTAGGYNEQFF
TRBV7-9	NA	NA	TRBJ2-1	15	TGTGCCAGCAGTCTTCGGGGAGGGGGATACAATGAGCAGTTCTTC	CASSLRGGGYNEQFF
TRBV2	NA	TRBD1	TRBJ1-5	13	TGTGCCAGCCAGGGACAGAGCAATCAGCCCCAGCATTTT	CASQGQSNQPQHF